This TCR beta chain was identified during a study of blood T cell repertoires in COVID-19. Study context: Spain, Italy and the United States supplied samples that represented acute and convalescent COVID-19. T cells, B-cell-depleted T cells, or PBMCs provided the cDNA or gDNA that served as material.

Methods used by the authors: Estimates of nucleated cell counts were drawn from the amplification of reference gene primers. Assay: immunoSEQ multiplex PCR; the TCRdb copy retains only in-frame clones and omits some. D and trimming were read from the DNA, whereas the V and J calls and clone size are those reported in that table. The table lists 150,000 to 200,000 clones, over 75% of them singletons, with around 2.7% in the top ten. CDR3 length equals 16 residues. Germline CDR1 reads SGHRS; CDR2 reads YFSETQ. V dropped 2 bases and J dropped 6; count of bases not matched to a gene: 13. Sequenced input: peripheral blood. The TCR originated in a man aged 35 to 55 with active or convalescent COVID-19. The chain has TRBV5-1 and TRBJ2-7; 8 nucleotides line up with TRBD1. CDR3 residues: CASSFQPRGQAGEQYF. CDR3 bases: TGCGCCAGCAGCTTCCAACCCAGGGGACAGGCCGGCGAGCAGTACTTC. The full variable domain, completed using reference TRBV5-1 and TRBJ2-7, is KAGVTQTPRYLIKTRGQQVTLSCSPISGHRSVSWYQQTPGQGLQFLFEYFSETQRNKGNFPGRFSGRQFSNSRSEMNVSTLELGDSALYLCASSFQPRGQAGEQYFGPGTRLTVT.